The 15 T cell receptor beta chains listed next were all sequenced from one sample in a study of cytomegalovirus exposure and HLA in healthy donors. A multiplex PCR was run with 60 Vbeta primers and 13 Jbeta primers. Clones were read by immunoSEQ multiplex PCR, and TCRdb kept only the in-frame ones, dropping some. The sample consists of approximately 130,000 clones, 70% to 85% of them appearing once. Sequenced material: PBMCs. The source is a boy younger than 18 in good health and CMV-seronegative.

V is TRBV4-1 and J is TRBJ2-5; 8 bases fit TRBD1. V was pared by 0 bases and J by 5 bases, with 5 bases of the junction left unmatched. This CDR3 spans 15 amino acids. Germline V lookup: CDR1 MGHRA, CDR2 YSYEKL. The CDR3 region is CASSQEQGGWETQYF. DNA of the CDR3: TGCGCCAGCAGCCAAGAACAGGGGGGATGGGAGACCCAGTACTTC.

There are a few counts of this clone. V usage is TRBV30 and J usage is TRBJ2-3; 9 bases agree with TRBD1. Germline V lookup: CDR1 GTSNPN, CDR2 SVGIG (reference sequence). Trimming at V came to 0 bases and at J to 6 bases, leaving 16 bases not matched to a gene. CDR3 length: 18 amino acids. The CDR3 nucleotides are TGTGCCTGGAGTGTAACTCTTACCGGGACAGGGTACTCCGATACGCAGTATTTT. Protein product: CAWSVTLTGTGYSDTQYF.

The V call is TRBV6-1, the J call TRBJ2-3, with D possibly TRBD1 on 6 matching bases. CDR3 length equals 15 residues. The V end was cut by 6 bases, the J end by 0 bases, with 13 bases between. The germline V gene encodes CDR1 MNHNS and CDR2 SASEGT. CDR3 amino acids: CASRGTYASTDTQYF. The CDR3 nucleotides read TGTGCCAGCAGGGGGACATACGCAAGCACAGATACGCAGTATTTT.

This clone is a singleton in its sample. The rearrangement links TRBV4-3 to TRBJ2-3, with TRBD2 identical over 7 bases. Germline-derived CDR1 and CDR2 are LGHNA and YSLEER. V shed 0 bases, J shed 3 bases, and the junction held 3 bases outside the gene matches. The CDR3 runs to 15 residues. CDR3 sequence: CASSQEERDTDTQYF. The CDR3 DNA sequence: TGCGCCAGCAGCCAAGAGGAGCGGGATACAGATACGCAGTATTTT.

The CDR3 nucleotides are TGCGCCAGCAGCTTGGCCGGCCAGGACACCTACGAGCAGTACTTC. Translated: CASSLAGQDTYEQYF. The chain combines TRBV5-1 with TRBJ2-7, with a weak D call TRBD1 (5 bases). Trimming took off 0 bases at V and 2 bases at J, with 12 bases between the two ends. The CDR3 runs to 15 residues. Germline-derived CDR1 and CDR2 are SGHRS and YFSETQ.

This chain links TRBV19 with TRBJ1-5; a possible D gene is TRBD1 (6 bases). The CDR3 length is 13 residues. The germline V gene has CDR1 LNHDA and CDR2 SQIVND (reference sequence). V shed 5 bases and J shed 6 bases, with 11 bases lying between them. The DNA for the CDR3 is TGTGCCAGTAGTCAGGGGATGGCTCAGCCCCAGCATTTT. Amino acids: CASSQGMAQPQHF. Filled out from reference TRBV19 and TRBJ1-5, the complete variable domain reads DGGITQSPKYLFRKEGQNVTLSCEQNLNHDAMYWYRQDPGQGLRLIYYSQIVNDFQKGDIAEGYSVSREKKESFPLTVTSAQKNPTAFYLCASSQGMAQPQHFGDGTRLSIL.

The chain has TRBV11-3 and TRBJ2-3; 7 bases are shared with TRBD2. This CDR3 has 14 amino acids. J gave up 5 bases and V 5 bases, and 7 bases lay outside the gene matches. Germline V CDR1 and CDR2: SGHNT, YENEEA. The CDR3 protein is CASSLGGVEDTQYF. DNA for the CDR3: TGTGCCAGCAGCCTGGGGGGGGTAGAAGATACGCAGTATTTT.

This chain uses TRBV6-5 with TRBJ2-5, with a tentative D call TRBD2 (6 bases). The J call is doubtful: the DNA matches TRBJ2-7 better. The CDR3 extends over 15 amino acids. The germline CDR1 and CDR2 sequences are MNHEY and SVGAGI. CDR3 amino acids: CASSYSGSGFYEQYF. Here the CDR3 DNA reads TGTGCCAGCAGTTATAGCGGATCTGGGTTCTACGAGCAGTACTTC.

The table lists this clone with a few counts. The rearrangement links TRBV19 to TRBJ2-1; 8 nucleotides agree with TRBD1. This CDR3 is 17 amino acids long. CDR1 is LNHDA and CDR2 is SQIVND in the germline V gene (reference sequence). The J segment lost 0 bases and the V segment lost 5 bases, leaving 9 bases of the junction unmatched. The chain's CDR3 is CASSSDRGSFSYNEQFF. CDR3 sequence (DNA): TGTGCCAGTAGTTCCGACAGGGGCTCCTTCTCCTACAATGAGCAGTTCTTC.

The rearrangement joins TRBV4-1 to TRBJ2-7; D is unresolved. CDR3 length equals 15 residues. The germline gives CDR1 MGHRA, CDR2 YSYEKL. The V gene lost 3 bases and the J gene lost 2 bases, with 14 bases spanning the gap. The CDR3 here is CASSQNEATTYEQYF. CDR3 nucleotides: TGCGCCAGCAGCCAGAACGAGGCTACCACCTACGAGCAGTACTTC.

The chain recombines TRBV5-1 with TRBJ2-5, with TRBD2 identical over 7 bases. V lost 4 bases and J lost 1; bases outside the gene matches: 10. Germline V gene sequence: CDR1 SGHRS, CDR2 YFSETQ. This CDR3 has 16 amino acids. The CDR3 protein is CASSRISGPTQETQYF. The CDR3 DNA reads TGCGCCAGCAGCCGCATTAGCGGGCCGACCCAAGAGACCCAGTACTTC.

The chain is built from TRBV4-1 and TRBJ2-3; TRBD2 agrees at 9 bases. J was trimmed by 4 bases and V by 4 bases; bases with no gene match: 18. Per the germline V gene, CDR1 is MGHRA and CDR2 is YSYEKL. This CDR3 spans 19 amino acids. As DNA, the CDR3 is TGCGCCAGCAGCCCCTGGCCCCTCTTGGCGGGAGGGTTATCAGATACGCAGTATTTT. This encodes CASSPWPLLAGGLSDTQYF.

This clone is a singleton in its sample. The chain carries TRBV7-9 and TRBJ2-2; no firm D call. Per germline, CDR1 SEHNR and CDR2 FQNEAQ (reference sequence). The germline V and J ends were trimmed by 2 bases and 2 bases, with 9 bases remaining between them. The CDR3 loop spans 15 amino acids. For the CDR3, the DNA is TGTGCCAGCAGCTTAACGCTAGGAAACACCGGGGAGCTGTTTTTT. It yields the protein CASSLTLGNTGELFF.

The chain employs TRBV2 and TRBJ2-3; TRBD1 might be the D (5 bases). V was shortened by 6 bases and J by 3 bases, with 13 bases between the two germline ends. CDR3 length: 14 residues. The germline CDR1 and CDR2 sequences are SNHLY and FYNNEI. CDR3 coding DNA: TGTGCCAGCAGCAAGGGGCAGGGTACAGATACGCAGTATTTT. It encodes CASSKGQGTDTQYF.

The V gene is TRBV2, the J gene TRBJ2-1, with TRBD2 matching over 11 bases. CDR3 length equals 16 residues. CDR1 is SNHLY and CDR2 is FYNNEI in the germline V gene. V dropped 6 bases and J dropped 0; count of bases not matched to a gene: 4. CDR3 sequence reads: CASRGLAASSYNEQFF. The DNA for the CDR3 is TGTGCCAGCAGGGGACTAGCGGCTAGCTCCTACAATGAGCAGTTCTTC.